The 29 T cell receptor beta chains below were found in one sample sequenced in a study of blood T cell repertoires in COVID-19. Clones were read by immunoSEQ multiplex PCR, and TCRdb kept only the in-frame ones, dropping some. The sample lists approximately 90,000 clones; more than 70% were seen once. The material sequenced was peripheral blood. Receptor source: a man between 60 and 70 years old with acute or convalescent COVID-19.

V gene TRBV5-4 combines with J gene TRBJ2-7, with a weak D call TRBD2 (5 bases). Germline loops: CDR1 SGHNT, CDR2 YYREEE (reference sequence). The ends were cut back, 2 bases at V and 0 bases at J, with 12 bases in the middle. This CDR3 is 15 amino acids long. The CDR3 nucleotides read TGTGCCAGCAGCTTTGGATCGGGGAGCTCCTACGAGCAGTACTTC. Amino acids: CASSFGSGSSYEQYF.

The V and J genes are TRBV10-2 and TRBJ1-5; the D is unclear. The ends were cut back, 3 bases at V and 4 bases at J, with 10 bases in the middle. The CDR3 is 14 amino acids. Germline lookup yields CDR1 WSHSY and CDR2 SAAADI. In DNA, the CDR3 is TGCGCCAGCAGTGAAGCGGGAGGGAATCAGCCCCAGCATTTT. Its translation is CASSEAGGNQPQHF.

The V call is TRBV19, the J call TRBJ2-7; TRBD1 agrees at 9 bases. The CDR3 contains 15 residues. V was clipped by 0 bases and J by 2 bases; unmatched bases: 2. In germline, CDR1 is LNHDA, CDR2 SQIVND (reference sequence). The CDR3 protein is CASSIERTGAYEQYF. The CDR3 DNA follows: TGTGCCAGTAGTATAGAACGGACAGGGGCCTACGAGCAGTACTTC. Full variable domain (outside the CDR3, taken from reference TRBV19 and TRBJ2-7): DGGITQSPKYLFRKEGQNVTLSCEQNLNHDAMYWYRQDPGQGLRLIYYSQIVNDFQKGDIAEGYSVSREKKESFPLTVTSAQKNPTAFYLCASSIERTGAYEQYFGPGTRLTVT.

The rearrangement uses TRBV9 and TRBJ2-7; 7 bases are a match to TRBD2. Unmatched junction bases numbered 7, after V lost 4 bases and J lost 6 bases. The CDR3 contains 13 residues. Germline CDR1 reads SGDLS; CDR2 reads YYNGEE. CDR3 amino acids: CASSLSSSGEQYF. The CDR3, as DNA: TGTGCCAGCAGCCTATCTTCTAGCGGCGAGCAGTACTTC. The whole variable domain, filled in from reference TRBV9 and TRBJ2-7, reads DSGVTQTPKHLITATGQRVTLRCSPRSGDLSVYWYQQSLDQGLQFLIQYYNGEERAKGNILERFSAQQFPDLHSELNLSSLELGDSALYFCASSLSSSGEQYFGPGTRLTVT.

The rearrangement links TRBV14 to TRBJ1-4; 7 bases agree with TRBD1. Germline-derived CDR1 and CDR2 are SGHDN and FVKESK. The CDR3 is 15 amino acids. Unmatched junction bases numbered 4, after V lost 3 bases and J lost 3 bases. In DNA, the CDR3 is TGTGCCAGCAGCCATCGACAGGGTCCTAATGAAAAACTGTTTTTT. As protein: CASSHRQGPNEKLFF.

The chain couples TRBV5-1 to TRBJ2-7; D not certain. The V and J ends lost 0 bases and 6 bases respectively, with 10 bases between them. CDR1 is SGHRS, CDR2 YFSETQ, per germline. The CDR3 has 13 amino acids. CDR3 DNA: TGCGCCAGCAGCTTGGGGGTCGGGTCCGAGCAGTACTTC. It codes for CASSLGVGSEQYF.

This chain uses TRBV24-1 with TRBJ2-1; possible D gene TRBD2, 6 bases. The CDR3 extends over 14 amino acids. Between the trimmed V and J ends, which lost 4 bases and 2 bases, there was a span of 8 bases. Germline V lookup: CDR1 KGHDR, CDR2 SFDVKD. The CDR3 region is CATSEASAYNEQFF. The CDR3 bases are TGTGCCACCAGTGAGGCTAGCGCCTACAATGAGCAGTTCTTC.

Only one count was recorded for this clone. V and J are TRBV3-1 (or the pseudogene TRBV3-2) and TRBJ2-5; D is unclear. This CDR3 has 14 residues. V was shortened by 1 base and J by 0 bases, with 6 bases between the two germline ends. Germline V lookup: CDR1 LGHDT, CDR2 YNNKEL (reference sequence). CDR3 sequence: CASSQALNQETQYF. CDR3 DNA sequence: TGTGCCAGCAGCCAAGCACTAAACCAAGAGACCCAGTACTTC.

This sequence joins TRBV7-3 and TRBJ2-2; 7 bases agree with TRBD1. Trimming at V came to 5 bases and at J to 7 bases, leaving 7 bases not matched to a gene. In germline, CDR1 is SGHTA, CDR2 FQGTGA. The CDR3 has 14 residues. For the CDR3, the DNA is TGTGCCAGCAGCCCACAGGGGTTGAGCGGGGAGCTGTTTTTT. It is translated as CASSPQGLSGELFF.

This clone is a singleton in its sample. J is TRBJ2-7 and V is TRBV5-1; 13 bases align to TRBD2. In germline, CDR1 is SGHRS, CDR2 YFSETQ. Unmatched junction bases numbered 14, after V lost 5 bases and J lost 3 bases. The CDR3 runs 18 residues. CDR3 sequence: CASRSTSGGRFSLYEQYF. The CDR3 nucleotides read TGCGCCAGCAGGTCGACTAGCGGGGGGCGTTTTTCTCTCTACGAGCAGTACTTC.

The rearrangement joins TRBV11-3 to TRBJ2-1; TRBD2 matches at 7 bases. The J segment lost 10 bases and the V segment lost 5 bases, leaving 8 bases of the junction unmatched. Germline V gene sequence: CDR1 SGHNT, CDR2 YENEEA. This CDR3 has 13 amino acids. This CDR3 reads CASSVGLGGEQFF. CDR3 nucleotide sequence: TGTGCCAGCAGCGTCGGACTGGGAGGGGAGCAGTTCTTC.

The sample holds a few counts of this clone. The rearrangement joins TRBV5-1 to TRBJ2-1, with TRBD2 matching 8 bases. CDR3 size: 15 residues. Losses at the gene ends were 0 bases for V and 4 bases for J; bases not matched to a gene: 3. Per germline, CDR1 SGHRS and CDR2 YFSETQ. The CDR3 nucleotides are TGCGCCAGCAGCTTGGGAATAGCGGGGTACAATGAGCAGTTCTTC. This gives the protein CASSLGIAGYNEQFF.

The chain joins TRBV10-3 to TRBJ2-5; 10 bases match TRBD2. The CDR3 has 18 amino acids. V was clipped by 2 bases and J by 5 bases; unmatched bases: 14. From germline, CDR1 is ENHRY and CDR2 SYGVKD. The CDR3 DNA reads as TGTGCCATCAGTGAGACAGGGGCTAGCGGGAGATCTAGGGAGACCCAGTACTTC. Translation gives CAISETGASGRSRETQYF.

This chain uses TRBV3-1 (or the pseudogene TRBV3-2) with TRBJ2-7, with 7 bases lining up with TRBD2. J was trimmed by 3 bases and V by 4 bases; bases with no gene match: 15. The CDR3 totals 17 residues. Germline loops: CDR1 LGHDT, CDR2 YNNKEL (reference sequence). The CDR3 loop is CASSPLGRAGDDYEQYF. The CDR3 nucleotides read TGTGCCAGCAGCCCCCTAGGTAGGGCGGGAGACGACTACGAGCAGTACTTC.

CDR3 DNA sequence: TGTGCCAGCCACCTCGGCACTGAAGCTTTCTTT. It codes for CASHLGTEAFF. The chain has TRBV28 and TRBJ1-1; D not resolved. Germline CDR1 MDHEN, CDR2 SYDVKM. V lost 8 bases to trimming and J lost 4 bases, with 8 bases between them. CDR3 length: 11 amino acids.

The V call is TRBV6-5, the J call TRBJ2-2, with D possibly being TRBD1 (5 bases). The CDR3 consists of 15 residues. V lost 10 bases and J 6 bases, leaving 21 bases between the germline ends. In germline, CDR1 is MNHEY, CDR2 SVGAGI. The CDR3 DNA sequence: TGTGCCACCAGACCCCCGGGCAGGGTTGCCGGGGAGCTGTTTTTT. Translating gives CATRPPGRVAGELFF.

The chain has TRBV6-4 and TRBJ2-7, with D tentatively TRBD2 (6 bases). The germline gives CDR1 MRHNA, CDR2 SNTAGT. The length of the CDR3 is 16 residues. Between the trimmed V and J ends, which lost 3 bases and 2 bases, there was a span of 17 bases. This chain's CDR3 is CASSEKTGGPTYEQYF. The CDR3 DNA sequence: TGTGCCAGCAGTGAAAAGACCGGGGGACCGACCTACGAGCAGTACTTC.

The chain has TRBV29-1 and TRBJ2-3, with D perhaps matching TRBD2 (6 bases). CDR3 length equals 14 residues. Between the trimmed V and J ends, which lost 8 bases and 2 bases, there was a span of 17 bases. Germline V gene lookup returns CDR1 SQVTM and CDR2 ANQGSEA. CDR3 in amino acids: CSSRGGVNTDTQYF. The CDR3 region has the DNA TGCAGCTCAAGAGGAGGGGTGAACACAGATACGCAGTATTTT.

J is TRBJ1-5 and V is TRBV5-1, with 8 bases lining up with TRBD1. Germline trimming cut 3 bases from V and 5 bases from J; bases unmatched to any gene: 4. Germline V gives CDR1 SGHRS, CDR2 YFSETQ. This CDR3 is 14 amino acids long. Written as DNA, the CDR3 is TGCGCCAGCAGCTACGGACAGGGTGATCAGCCCCAGCATTTT. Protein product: CASSYGQGDQPQHF.

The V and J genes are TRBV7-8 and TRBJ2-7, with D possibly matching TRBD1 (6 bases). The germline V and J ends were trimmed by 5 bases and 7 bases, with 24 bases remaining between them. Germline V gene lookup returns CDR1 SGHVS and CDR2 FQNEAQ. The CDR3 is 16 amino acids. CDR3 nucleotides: TGTGCCAGCAGCCCAAGACCCGGGCAGGGGTTTAGTGAGCAGTACTTC. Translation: CASSPRPGQGFSEQYF.

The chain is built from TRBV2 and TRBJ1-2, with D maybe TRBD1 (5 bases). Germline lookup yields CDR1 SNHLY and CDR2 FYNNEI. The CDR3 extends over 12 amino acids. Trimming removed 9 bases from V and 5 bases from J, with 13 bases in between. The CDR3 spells CARGGGGYGYTF. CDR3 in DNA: TGTGCCAGGGGAGGCGGGGGGTATGGCTACACCTTC.

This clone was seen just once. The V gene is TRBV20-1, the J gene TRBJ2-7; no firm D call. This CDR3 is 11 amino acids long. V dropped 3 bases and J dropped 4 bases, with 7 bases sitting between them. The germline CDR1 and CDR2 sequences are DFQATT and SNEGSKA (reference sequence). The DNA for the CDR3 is TGCAGTGCTAGGAGCCCTTACGAGCAGTACTTC. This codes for CSARSPYEQYF.

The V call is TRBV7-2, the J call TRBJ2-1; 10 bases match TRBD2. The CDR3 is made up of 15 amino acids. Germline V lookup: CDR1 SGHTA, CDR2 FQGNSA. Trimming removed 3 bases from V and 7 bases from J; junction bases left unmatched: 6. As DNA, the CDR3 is TGTGCCAGCAGCTTTACTAGCGGGAACTTGAATGAGCAGTTCTTC. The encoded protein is CASSFTSGNLNEQFF.

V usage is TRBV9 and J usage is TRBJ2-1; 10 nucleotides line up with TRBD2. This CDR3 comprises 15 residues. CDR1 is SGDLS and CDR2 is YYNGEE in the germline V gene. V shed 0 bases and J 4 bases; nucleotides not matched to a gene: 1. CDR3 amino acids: CASSVVLAGYNEQFF. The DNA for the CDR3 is TGTGCCAGCAGCGTAGTACTAGCGGGATACAATGAGCAGTTCTTC.

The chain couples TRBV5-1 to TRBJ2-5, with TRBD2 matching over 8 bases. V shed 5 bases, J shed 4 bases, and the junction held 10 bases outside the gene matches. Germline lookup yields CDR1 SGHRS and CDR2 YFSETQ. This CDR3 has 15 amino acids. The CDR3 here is CASSAEASGSETQYF. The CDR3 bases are TGCGCCAGCAGTGCCGAGGCTAGCGGGTCAGAGACCCAGTACTTC.

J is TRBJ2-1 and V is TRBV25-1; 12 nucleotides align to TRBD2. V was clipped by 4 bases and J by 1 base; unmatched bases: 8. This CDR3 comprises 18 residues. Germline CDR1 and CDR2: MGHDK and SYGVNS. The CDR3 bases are TGTGCCAGCAGTGTAGCTAGCGGGGGGGCCGGGTCCTACAATGAGCAGTTCTTC. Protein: CASSVASGGAGSYNEQFF.

CDR3 amino acids: CASSSPGRGGLSIQYF. The CDR3 DNA is TGTGCCAGCAGTTCCCCCGGGAGGGGTGGGCTAAGCATTCAGTACTTC. The chain uses TRBV6-5 and TRBJ2-4; 8 bases match TRBD2. The junction had 14 bases not matched to a gene; V was cut back by 4 bases and J by 9 bases. The CDR3 runs to 16 residues. Germline CDR1 MNHEY, CDR2 SVGAGI.

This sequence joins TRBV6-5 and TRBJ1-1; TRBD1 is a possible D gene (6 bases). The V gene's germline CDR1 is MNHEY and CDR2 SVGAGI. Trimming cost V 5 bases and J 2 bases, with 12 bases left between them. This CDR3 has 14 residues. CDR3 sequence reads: CASSNRAGNTEAFF. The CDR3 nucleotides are TGTGCCAGCAGTAACAGGGCTGGAAACACTGAAGCTTTCTTT.

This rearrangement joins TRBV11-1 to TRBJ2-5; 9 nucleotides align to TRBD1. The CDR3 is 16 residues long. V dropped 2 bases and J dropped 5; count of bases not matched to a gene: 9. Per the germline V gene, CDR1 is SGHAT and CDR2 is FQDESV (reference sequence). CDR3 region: CASSLTGGRHWETQYF. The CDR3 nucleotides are TGTGCCAGCAGCTTAACAGGGGGCCGCCATTGGGAGACCCAGTACTTC.